This T cell receptor (beta chain) was profiled in a study of technical replicates of blood from a handful of donors (dated by TCRdb to 2015 to 2018). The protocol used for the library was the immunoSEQ multiplex PCR assay. The table comes from immuneACCESS by way of TCRdb, which keeps in-frame sequences with V and J called. Part of the clones is missing from these tables; in studies checked, under half for an unresolved V gene and the rest for unknown reasons. Across this sample there are about 53,000 clones, with more than 70% seen only once. The ten largest clonotypes hold 5.6% of the sample. CDR1 and CDR2 are read off the germline V gene (reference sequence) as LNHDA and SQIVND. Here V drops 8 bases and J drops 0 bases, and the junction holds 11 bases not matched to any gene. Including the terminal cysteine and phenylalanine, the CDR3 comprises 17 residues. Only the CDR3 DNA is retained, 51 bases long and in frame from the first base.

For this clone: No cognate antigen has been identified for it. No clone much larger than this one lies a single base away; base qualities are absent.

This sequence uses TRBV19 and TRBJ2-3; 10 nucleotides in the junction match TRBD2. The TCR was taken from a human donor in good health. Some clones in this sample may be carry-over from other donors' samples. The sample taken for sequencing was PBMCs. The nucleotide sequence reads TGTGCCAGTTCAAGACCGGGACTAGCGAAGAGCACAGATACGCAGTATTTT. This yields the protein CASSRPGLAKSTDTQYF.